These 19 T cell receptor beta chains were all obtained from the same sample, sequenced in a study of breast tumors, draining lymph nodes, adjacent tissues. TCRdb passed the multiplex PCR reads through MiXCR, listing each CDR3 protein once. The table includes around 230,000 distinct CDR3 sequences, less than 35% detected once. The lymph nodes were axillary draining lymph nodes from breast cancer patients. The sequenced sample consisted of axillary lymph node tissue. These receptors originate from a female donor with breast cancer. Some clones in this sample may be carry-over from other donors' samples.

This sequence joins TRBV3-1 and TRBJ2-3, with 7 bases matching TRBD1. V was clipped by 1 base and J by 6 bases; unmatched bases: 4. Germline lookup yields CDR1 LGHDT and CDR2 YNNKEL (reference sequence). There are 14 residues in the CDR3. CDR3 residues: CASSQGTGRDTQYF. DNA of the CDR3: TGTGCCAGCAGCCAAGGGACAGGCAGGGATACGCAGTATTTT.

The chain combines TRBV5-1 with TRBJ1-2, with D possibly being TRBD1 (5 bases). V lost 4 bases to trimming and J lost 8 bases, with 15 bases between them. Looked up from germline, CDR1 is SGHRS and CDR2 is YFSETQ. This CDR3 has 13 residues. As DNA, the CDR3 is TGCGCCAGCAGCATCGGGACTAGCGGGGGCTACACCTTC. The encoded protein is CASSIGTSGGYTF.

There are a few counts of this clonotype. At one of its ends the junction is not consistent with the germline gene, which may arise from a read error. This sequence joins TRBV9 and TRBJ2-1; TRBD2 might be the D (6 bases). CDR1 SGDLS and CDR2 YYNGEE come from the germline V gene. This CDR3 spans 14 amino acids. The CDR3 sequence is CASSRRADYNEQSF. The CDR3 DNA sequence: TGTGCCAGCAGCCGAAGGGCGGACTACAATGAGCAGTCCTTC.

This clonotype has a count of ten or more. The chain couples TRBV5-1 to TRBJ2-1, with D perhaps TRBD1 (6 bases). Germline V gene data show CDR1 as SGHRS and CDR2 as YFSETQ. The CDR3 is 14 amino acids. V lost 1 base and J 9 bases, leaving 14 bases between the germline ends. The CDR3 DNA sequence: TGCGCCAGCAGCTTGTTGGGCAGGGGATCTGAGCAGTTCTTC. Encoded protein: CASSLLGRGSEQFF.

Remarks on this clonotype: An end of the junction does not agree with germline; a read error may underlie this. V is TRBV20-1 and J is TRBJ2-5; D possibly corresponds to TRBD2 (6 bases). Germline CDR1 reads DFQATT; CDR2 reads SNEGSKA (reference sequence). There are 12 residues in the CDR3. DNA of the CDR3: TGCAGTGCAAGAGGGGAGGAAGAGACCCAGCACTTC. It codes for CSARGEEETQHF.

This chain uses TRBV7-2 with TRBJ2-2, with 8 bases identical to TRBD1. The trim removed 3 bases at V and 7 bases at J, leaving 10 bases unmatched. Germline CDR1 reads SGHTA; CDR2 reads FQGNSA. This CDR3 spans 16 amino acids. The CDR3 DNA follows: TGTGCCAGCAGCTTGGAGACAGGGGCGATTAGCGGGGAGCTGTTTTTT. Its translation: CASSLETGAISGELFF.

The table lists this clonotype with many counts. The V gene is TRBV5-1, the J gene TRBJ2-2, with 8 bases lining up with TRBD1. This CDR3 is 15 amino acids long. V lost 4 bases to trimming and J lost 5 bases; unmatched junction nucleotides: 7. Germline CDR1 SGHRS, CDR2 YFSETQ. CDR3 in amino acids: CASSPTTGDTGELFF. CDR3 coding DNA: TGCGCCAGCAGCCCGACGACAGGGGATACCGGGGAGCTGTTTTTT.

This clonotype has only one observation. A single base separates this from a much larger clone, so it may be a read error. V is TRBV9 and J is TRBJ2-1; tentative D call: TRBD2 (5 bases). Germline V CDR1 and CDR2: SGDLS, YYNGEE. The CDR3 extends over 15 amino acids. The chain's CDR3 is CASSVRGIYYNEPFF. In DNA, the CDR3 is TGTGCCAGCAGCGTCCGGGGAATTTACTACAATGAGCCGTTCTTC. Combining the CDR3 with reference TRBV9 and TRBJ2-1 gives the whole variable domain DSGVTQTPKHLITATGQRVTLRCSPRSGDLSVYWYQQSLDQGLQFLIQYYNGEERAKGNILERFSAQQFPDLHSELNLSSLELGDSALYFCASSVRGIYYNEPFFGPGTRLTVL.

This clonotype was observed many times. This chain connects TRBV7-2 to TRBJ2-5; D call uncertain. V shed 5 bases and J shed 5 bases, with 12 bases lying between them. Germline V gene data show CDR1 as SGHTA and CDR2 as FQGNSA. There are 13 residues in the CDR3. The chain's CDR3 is CASSLGEEETQYF. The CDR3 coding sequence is TGTGCCAGCAGCCTAGGAGAGGAGGAGACCCAGTACTTC.

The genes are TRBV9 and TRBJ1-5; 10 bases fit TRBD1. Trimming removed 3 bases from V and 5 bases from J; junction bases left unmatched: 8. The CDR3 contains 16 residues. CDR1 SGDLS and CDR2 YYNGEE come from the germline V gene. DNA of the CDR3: TGTGCCAGCAGCGCACAAACCGGGACAGGGGATCAGCCCCAGCATTTT. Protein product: CASSAQTGTGDQPQHF.

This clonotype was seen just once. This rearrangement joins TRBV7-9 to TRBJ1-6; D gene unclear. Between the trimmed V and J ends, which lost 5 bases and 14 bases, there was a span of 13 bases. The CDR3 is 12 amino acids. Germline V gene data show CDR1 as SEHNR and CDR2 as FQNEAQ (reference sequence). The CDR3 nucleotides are TGTGCCAGCAGCCCTGGCGGGTGGGCCCTCCACTTT. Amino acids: CASSPGGWALHF.

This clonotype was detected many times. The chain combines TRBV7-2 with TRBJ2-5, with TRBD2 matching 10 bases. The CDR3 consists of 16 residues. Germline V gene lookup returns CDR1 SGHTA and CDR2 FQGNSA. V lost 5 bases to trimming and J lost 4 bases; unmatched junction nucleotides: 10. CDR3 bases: TGTGCCAGCAGCCCACCGGGACTAGCGTCGGGAGAGACCCAGTACTTC. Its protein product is CASSPPGLASGETQYF.

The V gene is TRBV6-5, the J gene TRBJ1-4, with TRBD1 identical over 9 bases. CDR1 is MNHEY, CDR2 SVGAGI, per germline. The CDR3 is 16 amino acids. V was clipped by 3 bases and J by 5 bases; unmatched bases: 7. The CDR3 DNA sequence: TGTGCCAGCAGTTATGGGACAGGGACCATAAATGAAAAACTGTTTTTT. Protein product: CASSYGTGTINEKLFF.

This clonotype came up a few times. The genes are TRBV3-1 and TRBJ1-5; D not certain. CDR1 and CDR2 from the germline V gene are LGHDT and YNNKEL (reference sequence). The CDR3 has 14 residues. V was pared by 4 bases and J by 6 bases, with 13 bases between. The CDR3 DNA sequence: TGTGCCAGCAGCCCCGGGAAGGGTATTCAGCCCCAGCATTTT. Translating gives CASSPGKGIQPQHF.

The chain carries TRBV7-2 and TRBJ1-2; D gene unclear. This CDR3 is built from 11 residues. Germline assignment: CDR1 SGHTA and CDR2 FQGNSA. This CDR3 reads CASRGGEGYTF. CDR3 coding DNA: TGTGCTAGCCGGGGAGGTGAGGGCTACACCTTC.

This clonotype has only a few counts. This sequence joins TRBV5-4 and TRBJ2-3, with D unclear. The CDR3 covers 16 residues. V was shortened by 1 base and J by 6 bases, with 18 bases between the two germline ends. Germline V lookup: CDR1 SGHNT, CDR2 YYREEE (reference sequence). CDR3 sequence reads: CASSLYGRRAVDTQYF. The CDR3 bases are TGTGCCAGCAGCTTGTATGGGCGGCGAGCCGTCGATACGCAGTATTTT.

The CDR3 DNA sequence: TGCGCCAGCAGCCCGGGGACACCTACCCTTGGCTACACCTTC. Its protein product is CASSPGTPTLGYTF. This chain uses TRBV5-1 with TRBJ1-2; the D gene is possibly TRBD1 (6 bases). CDR1 and CDR2 from the germline V gene are SGHRS and YFSETQ. With 4 bases removed from V and 7 bases from J, the gap between germline ends came to 17 bases. The CDR3 loop spans 14 amino acids.

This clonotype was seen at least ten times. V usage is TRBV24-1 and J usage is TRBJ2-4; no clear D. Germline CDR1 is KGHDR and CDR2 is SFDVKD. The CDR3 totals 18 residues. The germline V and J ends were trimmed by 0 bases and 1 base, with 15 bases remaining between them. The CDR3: CATSDLLLVTSAKNIQYF. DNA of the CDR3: TGTGCCACCAGTGATTTGCTGTTAGTGACCTCGGCCAAAAACATTCAGTACTTC.

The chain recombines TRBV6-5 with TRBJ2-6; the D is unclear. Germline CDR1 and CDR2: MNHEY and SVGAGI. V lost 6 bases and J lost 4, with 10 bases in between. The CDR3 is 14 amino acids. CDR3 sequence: CASRPNTGANVLTF. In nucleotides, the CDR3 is TGTGCCAGCAGGCCAAACACCGGGGCCAACGTCCTGACTTTC.